The 27 T cell receptor beta chains presented below share a single source sample, sequenced in a study of T-cell memory formation after mild COVID-19. MiXCR, run by TCRdb on the 5' RACE reads, gives a single entry per CDR3 protein. Here the sample spans 250,000 to 350,000 distinct CDR3 sequences, 15% to 20% being singletons. Material for sequencing was PBMCs or a T cell subset sorted from them (not recorded which). The receptors derive from a man aged 18 to 29 who had mild COVID-19 (a few samples of this study predate the infection). Cell type and time point are not known.

The CDR3 region has the DNA TGTGCCAGCAGCTCCGGGACAGGGGGGAACACCGGGCTCCCAACCGGGGAGCTGTTTTTT. Its protein is CASSSGTGGNTGLPTGELFF. The chain employs TRBV5-5 and TRBJ2-2, with 11 bases fitting TRBD1. Germline V gene data show CDR1 as SGHKS and CDR2 as YYEKEE (reference sequence). V dropped 3 bases and J dropped 5; count of bases not matched to a gene: 18. This CDR3 has 20 residues.

This clonotype was picked up a small number of times. The chain couples TRBV7-2 to TRBJ2-1; D is possibly TRBD2 (6 bases). The CDR3 length is 13 residues. Between the trimmed V and J ends, which lost 5 bases and 6 bases, there was a span of 11 bases. Germline V CDR1 and CDR2: SGHTA, FQGNSA. The CDR3 coding sequence is TGTGCCAGCAGCCCGGGGGTGGTCAATGAGCAGTTCTTC. This translates into CASSPGVVNEQFF.

This clonotype was observed a few times. Written as DNA, the CDR3 is TGTGCCAGCAGCTTCCAGCTTCGGGATACGCAGTATTTT. Translated, it gives CASSFQLRDTQYF. The V and J genes are TRBV7-7 and TRBJ2-3; no clear D. CDR1 and CDR2 (germline): SSHAT, FNYEAQ (reference sequence). Deletions cut 3 bases from V and 6 bases from J, with 10 bases between. The CDR3 loop spans 13 amino acids.

The sample holds a few counts of this clonotype. The chain recombines TRBV12-3 or TRBV12-4 with TRBJ2-1; D is tentatively TRBD1 or TRBD2 (5 bases each). CDR3 length: 15 residues. V shed 5 bases and J shed 3 bases, with 14 bases lying between them. CDR3 protein: CASSKGDPFYNEQFF. The CDR3 DNA reads as TGTGCCAGCAGTAAAGGGGACCCCTTCTACAATGAGCAGTTCTTC.

This clonotype was seen many times. V gene TRBV7-6 combines with J gene TRBJ2-3; D not resolved. Between the trimmed V and J ends, which lost 0 bases and 6 bases, there was a span of 7 bases. Germline V gene sequence: CDR1 SGHVS, CDR2 FNYEAQ. The CDR3 length is 13 residues. CDR3 region: CASSLAQMDTQYF. Here the CDR3 DNA reads TGTGCCAGCAGCTTAGCGCAGATGGATACGCAGTATTTT.

V is TRBV7-3 and J is TRBJ2-2; D not resolved. The CDR3 length is 14 residues. Germline V gene sequence: CDR1 SGHTA, CDR2 FQGTGA. V lost 6 bases, J lost 0 bases, and 8 bases lay in between. The CDR3 here is CASSFQANTGELFF. As DNA, the CDR3 is TGTGCCAGCAGTTTCCAGGCGAACACCGGGGAGCTGTTTTTT.

This clonotype came up a few times. The chain recombines TRBV24-1 with TRBJ2-3, with D perhaps given as TRBD1 or TRBD2 (5 bases each). In germline, CDR1 is KGHDR, CDR2 SFDVKD. The CDR3 contains 14 residues. Trimming took 3 bases from V and 6 from J, leaving 12 bases between them. CDR3 nucleotide sequence: TGTGCCACCAGTGATGGGGACCGGGCGGATACGCAGTATTTT. Translated, it gives CATSDGDRADTQYF.

This clonotype was counted between two and nine times. This chain links TRBV7-6 with TRBJ2-1; D unresolved. The germline V and J ends were trimmed by 6 bases and 10 bases, with 10 bases remaining between them. Germline assignment: CDR1 SGHVS and CDR2 FNYEAQ. CDR3 length: 11 amino acids. The CDR3 protein is CASSRLSEQFF. The DNA for the CDR3 is TGTGCCAGCAGTCGATTGTCGGAGCAGTTCTTC.

The rearrangement joins TRBV7-6 to TRBJ2-7; possibly TRBD2 for D (5 bases). Germline V gene lookup returns CDR1 SGHVS and CDR2 FNYEAQ. The CDR3 length is 12 residues. The germline V and J ends were trimmed by 5 bases and 7 bases, with 12 bases remaining between them. CDR3 in amino acids: CASSTDTGEQYV. CDR3 bases: TGTGCCAGCAGCACCGACACGGGGGAGCAGTACGTC.

The chain uses TRBV2 and TRBJ2-3; D unresolved. Germline CDR1 reads SNHLY; CDR2 reads FYNNEI. The V end lost 9 bases, the J end lost 0 bases, and 7 bases lay between the germline ends. CDR3 size: 12 residues. CDR3 DNA sequence: TGTGCCAGAATCGAAAGCACAGATACGCAGTATTTT. This sequence encodes CARIESTDTQYF.

This clonotype was found a few times. The rearrangement links TRBV4-2 to TRBJ2-1; TRBD2 matches at 7 bases. Germline assignment: CDR1 LGHNA and CDR2 YNFKEQ. This CDR3 contains 15 residues. V shed 3 bases and J 8 bases; nucleotides not matched to a gene: 10. The CDR3 DNA reads TGTGCCAGCAGCCAGTCTCGGGGACTATCCTATGAGCAGTTCTTC. Translated: CASSQSRGLSYEQFF.

The chain joins TRBV5-1 to TRBJ1-2; D not certain. Trimming pared 4 bases from V and 5 bases from J, leaving 15 bases between. The germline V gene has CDR1 SGHRS and CDR2 YFSETQ. The CDR3 is 14 amino acids. The DNA of the CDR3 is TGCGCCAGCAGCCGTTCGTCGGACGGTTATGGCTACACCTTC. This gives the protein CASSRSSDGYGYTF.

This clonotype was recorded at least ten times. The chain links TRBV5-1 to TRBJ1-1, with D unresolved. The germline V gene has CDR1 SGHRS and CDR2 YFSETQ. The CDR3 is 14 residues long. Trimming removed 4 bases from V and 4 bases from J, with 14 bases in between. CDR3 loop: CASSVGGFSTEAFF. CDR3 in DNA: TGCGCCAGCAGCGTTGGTGGGTTTTCCACTGAAGCTTTCTTT.

The chain couples TRBV7-3 to TRBJ2-5; D tentatively reads TRBD1 or TRBD2 (5 bases each). CDR3 length: 14 amino acids. CDR1 and CDR2 from the germline V gene are SGHTA and FQGTGA. V was clipped by 2 bases and J by 5 bases, with 12 bases between them. DNA for the CDR3: TGTGCCAGCAGCTTACGAGGATGGGGGGAGACCCAGTACTTC. Its translation: CASSLRGWGETQYF.

The chain carries TRBV5-5 and TRBJ2-5; unclear D gene. Germline V gene lookup returns CDR1 SGHKS and CDR2 YYEKEE (reference sequence). The CDR3 is made up of 15 amino acids. Trimming left V 0 bases short and J 5 bases short, with 14 bases between. The CDR3 sequence: CASSLAGLLGETQYF. In DNA form, the CDR3 reads TGTGCCAGCAGCTTGGCGGGCCTTCTGGGGGAGACCCAGTACTTC.

In its sample, this clonotype was seen a few times. The rearrangement joins TRBV4-1 to TRBJ2-2; the D is unclear. V was cut by 3 bases and J by 6 bases, with 8 bases left in between. Germline V gene sequence: CDR1 MGHRA, CDR2 YSYEKL. The CDR3 length is 13 residues. Here the CDR3 reads CASSQPVAGELFF. For the CDR3, the DNA is TGCGCCAGCAGCCAGCCGGTGGCCGGGGAGCTGTTTTTT.

The CDR3: CASSLGVGELFF. The CDR3 region has the DNA TGTGCCAGCAGCTTAGGAGTTGGGGAGCTGTTTTTT. The genes are TRBV7-8 and TRBJ2-2, with no clear D. There are 12 residues in the CDR3. V was cut by 1 base and J by 8 bases, with 5 bases left in between. Germline CDR1 SGHVS, CDR2 FQNEAQ.

This rearrangement joins TRBV4-2 to TRBJ2-3; 8 nucleotides line up with TRBD2. This CDR3 has 17 amino acids. Losses at the gene ends were 0 bases for V and 5 bases for J; bases not matched to a gene: 10. Germline lookup yields CDR1 LGHNA and CDR2 YNFKEQ. The CDR3 DNA reads as TGTGCCAGCAGCCAAGATTCTAGCGGGCTTTCTGGAGATACGCAGTATTTT. Its translation is CASSQDSSGLSGDTQYF.

The genes are TRBV7-2 and TRBJ2-1; D is ambiguous. Trimming left V 4 bases short and J 7 bases short, with 17 bases between. Germline CDR1 reads SGHTA; CDR2 reads FQGNSA. There are 15 residues in the CDR3. The CDR3 reads CASSSNSGSTNEQFF. The CDR3 DNA is TGTGCCAGCAGCTCAAACTCAGGCTCGACTAATGAGCAGTTCTTC.

The table lists this clonotype with many counts. The rearrangement joins TRBV6-5 to TRBJ2-3; D not certain. Germline V gene data show CDR1 as MNHEY and CDR2 as SVGAGI. The CDR3 contains 12 residues. The ends were cut back, 2 bases at V and 6 bases at J, with 6 bases in the middle. The CDR3 DNA reads as TGTGCCAGCAGTTACAATAGGGATACGCAGTATTTT. Protein: CASSYNRDTQYF.

J is TRBJ1-1 and V is TRBV20-1; unclear D gene. V lost 1 base and J lost 4, with 13 bases in between. The CDR3 spans 14 residues. Germline V gene lookup returns CDR1 DFQATT and CDR2 SNEGSKA (reference sequence). The CDR3 reads CSARVNSGGTEAFF. CDR3 nucleotide sequence: TGCAGTGCTAGAGTGAACAGCGGCGGCACTGAAGCTTTCTTT.

This clonotype was detected only a few times. The gene calls are TRBV11-2 and TRBJ2-3; 8 nucleotides line up with TRBD2. Germline CDR1 is SGHAT and CDR2 is FQNNGV. V trimming: 7 bases; J trimming: 2 bases; junction bases outside the gene matches: 5. This CDR3 has 14 amino acids. For the CDR3, the DNA is TGTGCCAGCAAACCCGGGGGGGCCACAGATACGCAGTATTTT. It specifies CASKPGGATDTQYF. Drawing the rest from reference TRBV11-2 and TRBJ2-3, the complete variable domain is EAGVAQSPRYKIIEKRQSVAFWCNPISGHATLYWYQQILGQGPKLLIQFQNNGVVDDSQLPKDRFSAERLKGVDSTLKIQPAKLEDSAVYLCASKPGGATDTQYFGPGTRLTVL.

This clonotype was recorded once. This chain links TRBV7-7 with TRBJ2-2; D perhaps matches TRBD2 (6 bases). CDR1 and CDR2 (germline): SSHAT, FNYEAQ (reference sequence). There are 13 residues in the CDR3. V lost 4 bases and J 6 bases, leaving 9 bases between the germline ends. For the CDR3, the DNA is TGTGCCAGCAGCTCGGAGGGGCCCGGGGAGCTGTTTTTT. Protein sequence: CASSSEGPGELFF.

This clonotype came up a few times. The chain joins TRBV6-2 or TRBV6-3 to TRBJ2-1; maybe TRBD2 (6 bases). CDR1 MNHEY and CDR2 SVGEGT come from the germline V gene. This CDR3 comprises 18 residues. V was shortened by 5 bases and J by 5 bases, with 25 bases between the two germline ends. The CDR3 protein is CASSQRTAGLSGNNEQFF. CDR3 nucleotides: TGTGCCAGCAGTCAGCGGACTGCGGGCCTTAGCGGCAACAATGAGCAGTTCTTC.

The chain links TRBV7-6 to TRBJ2-6; possible D gene TRBD2, 5 bases. The CDR3 runs 19 residues. In germline, CDR1 is SGHVS, CDR2 FNYEAQ. Trimming cost V 5 bases and J 4 bases, with 24 bases left between them. The CDR3 sequence: CASSPRGGFGVIGANVLTF. DNA for the CDR3: TGTGCCAGCAGCCCCCGGGGTGGCTTTGGGGTGATAGGGGCCAACGTCCTGACTTTC.

This clonotype has ten or more counts. The chain is built from TRBV7-2 and TRBJ2-6; no definite D call. The CDR3 consists of 13 residues. Germline CDR1 reads SGHTA; CDR2 reads FQGNSA. The CDR3 is CGARFAGANVLTF. CDR3 in DNA: TGTGGGGCGAGATTCGCTGGGGCCAACGTCCTGACTTTC.

This clonotype turned up a few times. The V and J genes are TRBV6-6 and TRBJ2-2; no firm D call. The V gene's germline CDR1 is MNHNY and CDR2 SVGAGI (reference sequence). CDR3 size: 13 residues. V was trimmed by 2 bases and J by 4 bases, leaving 5 bases between them. CDR3 amino acids: CASSYAVTGELFF. CDR3 in DNA: TGTGCCAGCAGTTACGCAGTCACCGGGGAGCTGTTTTTT.